The entry that follows covers one T cell receptor (beta chain) sequence. Its antigen remains unidentified. Libraries were prepared by immunoSEQ multiplex PCR; TCRdb keeps only in-frame clonotypes and omits some of them. The sample has around 50,000 clones; approximately 80% are singletons. This record belongs to a study of vaccination effects on CD4 cells after COVID-19. Notes on the study in general: Clonal contraction was marked in infection- and vaccine-induced clones late after vaccination.

Germline CDR1 reads LNHDA; CDR2 reads SQIVND (reference sequence). The length of the CDR3 is 15 residues. Trimming removed 4 bases at V and 8 bases at J, with 20 bases between. Scientists isolated CD4+ T cells after a roughly 10-day culture period ended. Convalescent patients had PCR-confirmed SARS-CoV-2 infection between March and December 2020. Researchers swapped half the medium for IL-2 medium on both days 3 and 7. The material was CD4+ T cells from PBMCs cultured without peptide, obtained before COVID-19 vaccination. The J gene is TRBJ1-2, the V gene TRBV19, with D perhaps matching TRBD1 (6 bases). This TCR was sampled from a human donor who had a prior SARS-CoV-2 infection. CDR3 sequence: CASSNPAQGSRGYTF. DNA for the CDR3: TGTGCCAGTAGTAACCCTGCACAGGGATCTCGAGGCTACACCTTC.